This T cell receptor beta chain was identified during a study of shared clonotypes between healthy human individuals. Findings of the study overall: Sharing of clonotypes among donors was expected to vary with sequencing depth.

The V gene's germline CDR1 is LNHDA and CDR2 SQIVND (reference sequence). This CDR3 has 14 residues. Unmatched junction bases numbered 3, after V lost 5 bases and J lost 0 bases. Profiled with immunoSEQ multiplex PCR; TCRdb holds only in-frame clones, not every one. Counted here are around 1.6 million clones, around 98% occurring once; the ten biggest clones make up 0.45%. Remarks on this clone: Its target is unknown.

The sequenced sample consisted of naive CD4+ T cells sorted from blood. Specified subset: CD45RA+ positively selected. The receptor comes from a man aged 25-45 years in good health. The chain couples TRBV19 to TRBJ2-7; TRBD2 matches 8 bases. The CDR3 coding sequence is TGTGCCAGTAGTTGGCGGGAGGACTCCTACGAGCAGTACTTC. Amino acid sequence: CASSWREDSYEQYF.